These 11 T cell receptor beta chains originate from one sample sequenced in a study of CD8 T cells in Susac syndrome. Random-hexamer reverse transcription was applied to roughly 0.5 to 1 ug RNA. TCRdb called the immunoSEQ multiplex PCR reads again in MiXCR, with one record for every CDR3 protein. The table has about 110,000 distinct CDR3 sequences, 96% seen once. The sequencing sample was made of CD4+ T cells from PBMCs. The source of these receptors is a human donor in good health.

J is TRBJ2-3 and V is TRBV25-1; D is unclear. The germline gives CDR1 MGHDK, CDR2 SYGVNS. V dropped 1 base and J dropped 7 bases, with 12 bases sitting between them. This CDR3 spans 14 amino acids. In DNA form, the CDR3 reads TGTGCCAGCAGTGAATCCCCTCGCGGTCATACGCAGTATTTT. It specifies CASSESPRGHTQYF.

This CDR3 reads CASSALQQGKGETQYF. For the CDR3, the DNA is TGTGCCAGTAGTGCTTTACAACAGGGAAAAGGGGAGACCCAGTACTTC. The V and J genes are TRBV19 and TRBJ2-5; D possibly corresponds to TRBD1 (6 bases). Trimming cost V 5 bases and J 5 bases, with 21 bases left between them. CDR1 is LNHDA, CDR2 SQIVND, per germline (reference sequence). The CDR3 runs 16 residues. Combining the CDR3 with reference TRBV19 and TRBJ2-5 gives the whole variable domain DGGITQSPKYLFRKEGQNVTLSCEQNLNHDAMYWYRQDPGQGLRLIYYSQIVNDFQKGDIAEGYSVSREKKESFPLTVTSAQKNPTAFYLCASSALQQGKGETQYFGPGTRLLVL.

The chain joins TRBV20-1 to TRBJ2-7, with TRBD1 matching 7 bases. J gave up 0 bases and V 6 bases, and 8 bases lay outside the gene matches. Germline V CDR1 and CDR2: DFQATT, SNEGSKA (reference sequence). CDR3 length: 14 amino acids. Here the CDR3 DNA reads TGCAGTGCCTTGGGACAGCGAATCTCCTACGAGCAGTACTTC. Encoded protein: CSALGQRISYEQYF.

V and J are TRBV30 and TRBJ2-3; D is perhaps TRBD1 (5 bases). The ends were cut back, 3 bases at V and 2 bases at J, with 12 bases in the middle. The CDR3 spans 14 residues. CDR1 is GTSNPN and CDR2 is SVGIG in the germline V gene (reference sequence). This chain's CDR3 is CAWRPWTFTDTQYF. The CDR3 bases are TGTGCCTGGAGACCTTGGACATTCACAGATACGCAGTATTTT.

This clonotype came up a few times. This chain uses TRBV6-6 with TRBJ1-2; maybe TRBD1 (6 bases). This CDR3 spans 14 amino acids. Germline V CDR1 and CDR2: MNHNY, SVGAGI (reference sequence). V was cut by 6 bases and J by 2 bases, with 13 bases left in between. The CDR3 DNA follows: TGTGCCAGCAGCCGACAGGAGAGAAACTATGGCTACACCTTC. It is translated as CASSRQERNYGYTF.

The table lists this clonotype with a count of one. This chain joins TRBV29-1 and TRBJ1-6; no reliable D call. Deletions cut 7 bases from V and 5 bases from J, with 12 bases between. Germline V gives CDR1 SQVTM, CDR2 ANQGSEA. The CDR3 has 13 residues. The CDR3 nucleotides are TGCAGCGGCCGGGAGGACCATAATTCACCCCTCCACTTT. Translating it yields CSGREDHNSPLHF.

This clonotype was observed once. This chain links TRBV18 with TRBJ2-1; 12 bases map to TRBD2. V lost 5 bases to trimming and J lost 6 bases; unmatched junction nucleotides: 5. Germline-derived CDR1 and CDR2 are KGHSH and LQKENI. This CDR3 region has 15 residues. The CDR3 region is CASSRGLAGSNEQFF. CDR3 in DNA: TGTGCCAGCTCAAGGGGACTAGCGGGTTCCAATGAGCAGTTCTTC.

The chain links TRBV3-1 to TRBJ2-7; TRBD2 matches at 8 bases. CDR1 LGHDT and CDR2 YNNKEL come from the germline V gene (reference sequence). V lost 6 bases to trimming and J lost 2 bases; unmatched junction nucleotides: 6. The CDR3 is made up of 14 amino acids. The CDR3 sequence: CASSHSGATYEQYF. The DNA of the CDR3 is TGTGCCAGCAGTCATAGCGGGGCTACCTACGAGCAGTACTTC.

V and J are TRBV15 and TRBJ1-2; D is uncertain. Trimming took 0 bases from V and 4 from J, leaving 6 bases between them. This CDR3 comprises 13 residues. In germline, CDR1 is LNHNV, CDR2 YYDKDF (reference sequence). DNA for the CDR3: TGTGCCACCAGCAGAGAGCATCTCTATGGCTACACCTTC. As protein: CATSREHLYGYTF.

J is TRBJ2-7 and V is TRBV13; 8 nucleotides align to TRBD1. V was pared by 5 bases and J by 4 bases, with 10 bases of the junction left unmatched. The germline V gene has CDR1 PRHDT and CDR2 FYEKMQ (reference sequence). There are 15 residues in the CDR3. The CDR3 loop is CASSNPRDRRYEQYF. As DNA, the CDR3 is TGTGCCAGCAGCAACCCCCGGGACAGGCGATACGAGCAGTACTTC.

V is TRBV2 and J is TRBJ1-3; D not certain. Germline assignment: CDR1 SNHLY and CDR2 FYNNEI. The length of the CDR3 is 14 residues. V lost 5 bases, J lost 0 bases, and 8 bases lay in between. The CDR3 sequence: CASSSSRSGNTIYF. CDR3 coding DNA: TGTGCCAGCAGTTCAAGCCGCTCTGGAAACACCATATATTTT.